The clone carrying this T cell receptor beta chain was seen just once. Its antigen is unknown. A deep-level run was used for the assay. Every subset had its genomic DNA shared out evenly among several immunoSEQ plates. Assay used: immunoSEQ multiplex PCR; TCRdb lists only in-frame clones, some missing. This sample has 1,500,000 or so clones; 96% occur once, and the top ten carry about 1.2%. These data are taken from a study of shared clonotypes between healthy human individuals. General study findings and limits: Estimated richness was generally greater in naive than memory subsets. Sampling used blood alone; tissue repertoires probably differ.

The CDR3 loop spans 11 amino acids. Per germline, CDR1 SNHLY and CDR2 FYNNEI. With 9 bases removed from V and 5 bases from J, the gap between germline ends came to 10 bases. The V and J genes are TRBV2 and TRBJ2-5; possibly TRBD1 or TRBD2 for D (5 bases each). Source material: naive CD4+ T cells sorted from blood. The subset here: CD45RA+ positively selected. This TCR was sampled from a man aged 25-45 years in good health. CDR3 DNA: TGTGCCAGGGGACGGGCGGAGACCCAGTACTTC. This gives the protein CARGRAETQYF.